A single sample is the source of the 11 T cell receptor beta chains below, sequenced in a study of blood T cell repertoires in COVID-19. Sequencing used immunoSEQ multiplex PCR; TCRdb keeps in-frame clones, though not all of them. Among more than 65,000 clones listed, about 86% were seen once. Source material: peripheral blood. These receptors all come from a man aged 50-59 years with active COVID-19.

The J gene is TRBJ2-7, the V gene TRBV9; 8 bases are shared with TRBD1. The J segment lost 2 bases and the V segment lost 3 bases, leaving 7 bases of the junction unmatched. Germline V gene data show CDR1 as SGDLS and CDR2 as YYNGEE. The CDR3 has 15 amino acids. The CDR3: CASSATDRGPYEQYF. The CDR3 nucleotides are TGTGCCAGCAGCGCCACAGACAGGGGACCCTACGAGCAGTACTTC.

This chain joins TRBV27 and TRBJ2-2; 10 bases line up with TRBD1. The CDR3 loop spans 18 amino acids. V lost 6 bases to trimming and J lost 3 bases; unmatched junction nucleotides: 13. In germline, CDR1 is MNHEY, CDR2 SMNVEV (reference sequence). The CDR3 sequence: CASSRGRGDRGDTGELFF. CDR3 nucleotides: TGTGCCAGCAGCCGGGGTCGAGGGGACAGGGGCGACACCGGGGAGCTGTTTTTT.

This clone showed up many times. The chain recombines TRBV4-2 with TRBJ2-5; TRBD2 agrees at 10 bases. V dropped 4 bases and J dropped 4; count of bases not matched to a gene: 9. CDR3 length: 16 residues. Germline CDR1 is LGHNA and CDR2 is YNFKEQ. CDR3 DNA: TGTGCCAGCAGCCCCGAGAGAGCGGGGGGGGGAGAGACCCAGTACTTC. Translating it yields CASSPERAGGGETQYF.

The J gene is TRBJ2-3, the V gene TRBV6-4; possibly TRBD1 for D (6 bases). The CDR3 has 14 residues. Trimming took 5 bases from V and 2 from J, leaving 11 bases between them. Germline V gives CDR1 MRHNA, CDR2 SNTAGT. The CDR3 DNA sequence: TGTGCCAGCAGTCTGGACAGAAACACAGATACGCAGTATTTT. Translating gives CASSLDRNTDTQYF.

As concerns this clone: The same CDR3 arises from other DNA sequences in this sample as well. V gene TRBV12-3 or TRBV12-4 combines with J gene TRBJ1-2; 8 positions agree with TRBD1. The CDR3 consists of 13 residues. Losses at the gene ends were 5 bases for V and 4 bases for J; bases not matched to a gene: 3. The CDR3 nucleotides are TGTGCCAGCAGTCGCGGACAGGGCTATGGCTACACCTTC. Amino acid sequence: CASSRGQGYGYTF.

This clone was counted a single time. CDR3 region: CASTSGSSNEQFF. In DNA, the CDR3 is TGTGCCAGTACTAGCGGGAGCTCAAATGAGCAGTTCTTC. The chain has TRBV2 and TRBJ2-1; 11 nucleotides line up with TRBD2. The CDR3 is 13 residues long. V dropped 9 bases and J dropped 7; count of bases not matched to a gene: 5. CDR1 SNHLY and CDR2 FYNNEI come from the germline V gene.

The J gene is TRBJ2-5, the V gene TRBV11-2, with D perhaps matching TRBD2 (6 bases). Germline V CDR1 and CDR2: SGHAT, FQNNGV. The CDR3 length is 18 residues. V was pared by 6 bases and J by 0 bases, with 23 bases between. The CDR3 reads CASRGGRGRGPYQETQYF. CDR3 sequence (DNA): TGTGCCAGCAGGGGGGGTCGGGGTCGCGGACCGTACCAAGAGACCCAGTACTTC.

V and J are TRBV10-3 and TRBJ2-1; possible D gene TRBD2, 7 bases. The germline V and J ends were trimmed by 4 bases and 3 bases, with 13 bases remaining between them. This CDR3 comprises 15 residues. The germline gives CDR1 ENHRY, CDR2 SYGVKD. The CDR3 is CAISVGGAFYNEQFF. The CDR3 DNA reads as TGTGCCATCAGTGTTGGGGGGGCCTTCTACAATGAGCAGTTCTTC.

The genes are TRBV5-1 and TRBJ2-7, with 7 bases matching TRBD1. With V trimmed by 4 bases and J by 1 base, 11 bases remained unmatched. This CDR3 is 16 amino acids long. Per the germline V gene, CDR1 is SGHRS and CDR2 is YFSETQ. The CDR3: CASSLGGRASSYEQYF. Here the CDR3 DNA reads TGCGCCAGCAGCCTAGGGGGCAGGGCTTCTTCCTACGAGCAGTACTTC.

This clone was observed a few times. V is TRBV5-4 and J is TRBJ2-3, with a tentative D call TRBD1 (6 bases). The CDR3 extends over 15 amino acids. Trimming removed 5 bases at V and 3 bases at J, with 16 bases between. Germline values: CDR1 SGHNT, CDR2 YYREEE (reference sequence). The CDR3 is CASSTEVGTTDTQYF. In nucleotides, the CDR3 is TGTGCCAGCAGTACGGAGGTGGGGACAACAGATACGCAGTATTTT. The whole variable domain, filled in from reference TRBV5-4 and TRBJ2-3, reads ETGVTQSPTHLIKTRGQQVTLRCSSQSGHNTVSWYQQALGQGPQFIFQYYREEENGRGNFPPRFSGLQFPNYSSELNVNALELDDSALYLCASSTEVGTTDTQYFGPGTRLTVL.

This clone rates as medium-sized. This chain links TRBV6-5 with TRBJ1-3; TRBD1 matches at 7 bases. Per germline, CDR1 MNHEY and CDR2 SVGAGI. The CDR3 is 15 amino acids. The V gene end was trimmed by 2 bases and the J gene end by 4 bases; junction bases not matched to a gene: 5. The CDR3 protein is CASSYDREKGNTIYF. As DNA, the CDR3 is TGTGCCAGCAGTTACGACAGGGAGAAGGGAAACACCATATATTTT.